In this sample, the clone carrying this TCR beta chain turned up a few times. Its target is not known. This sample was taken from a study of blood T cells in healthy people across ages. Study findings and constraints: Any conclusive comparison of naive versus antigen-experienced cells was prevented by using unsorted PBMCs.

CDR1 MDHEN and CDR2 SYDVKM come from the germline V gene. The CDR3 runs 14 residues. V lost 7 bases to trimming and J lost 6 bases; unmatched junction nucleotides: 8. Primers used in a second PCR of roughly 6 to 11 cycles were a sample-barcoded 5' primer and a J-beta primer mix. TCRdb re-derived calls from the 5' RACE reads in MiXCR, one entry per CDR3 protein. The sample has some 800,000 distinct CDR3 sequences, about 25% seen once. Another study also made use of these data, one on T cells of mothers and their children. Per that paper: Samples were provided by three healthy Caucasian mothers and their six children. Slightly higher, non-significant overlap characterized related mother-child pairs relative to unrelated pairs.

Sequencing input: blood. The J gene is TRBJ1-4, the V gene TRBV28; 7 positions agree with TRBD1. The receptor was isolated from a boy between 10 and 17 years old in good health. For the CDR3, the DNA is TGTGCCAGCAACCCGGGACAGAACCATGAAAAACTGTTTTTT. Residues: CASNPGQNHEKLFF.